This entry lists 26 T cell receptor beta chains sequenced from one sample in a study of cytomegalovirus exposure and HLA in healthy donors (dated by TCRdb to about 2017). Libraries were constructed by the immunoSEQ multiplex PCR assay. The multiplex PCR relied on a mix of 60 forward primers for TCR Vbeta segments and 13 reverse primers for TCR Jbeta segments. TCRdb re-hosts the immuneACCESS table, in-frame sequences only. Its copies lack some clones; in the studies checked, an unresolved V gene accounts for under half of them, and the cause for the rest is not known. Here the sample has approximately 150,000 clones; around 85% occur a single time. The ten largest clones take up about 2.2% of the sample. Sequenced sample: PBMCs. The receptors shown here come from a male donor in good health and CMV-seronegative.

The rearrangement joins TRBV10-2 to TRBJ1-1; the match to TRBD1 covers 9 bases. Per the germline V gene, CDR1 is WSHSY and CDR2 is SAAADI. The CDR3 totals 14 residues. Trimming at V came to 6 bases and at J to 4 bases, leaving 6 bases not matched to a gene. The CDR3 bases are TGCGCCAGCAGCGGACAGGGGTCGGGCACTGAAGCTTTCTTT. It is translated as CASSGQGSGTEAFF.

This clone was seen only a few times. DNA of the CDR3: TGTGCCAGCAGTTACTCGCCCGACAGGGTAACAGAGCAGTTCTTC. Its translation is CASSYSPDRVTEQFF. The genes are TRBV6-5 and TRBJ2-1, with 7 nucleotides matching TRBD1. The CDR3 extends over 15 amino acids. Trimming cost V 0 bases and J 10 bases; bases outside gene matches: 9. Per germline, CDR1 MNHEY and CDR2 SVGAGI.

V is TRBV7-6 and J is TRBJ1-1, with 8 bases lining up with TRBD1. Trimming removed 4 bases from V and 0 bases from J; junction bases left unmatched: 1. This CDR3 has 14 amino acids. CDR1 is SGHVS and CDR2 is FNYEAQ in the germline V gene. In DNA form, the CDR3 reads TGTGCCAGCAGCTCGACAGGGGTGAACACTGAAGCTTTCTTT. It codes for CASSSTGVNTEAFF.

The chain joins TRBV10-3 to TRBJ2-7; TRBD2 aligns across 10 bases. This CDR3 has 15 residues. V trimming: 6 bases; J trimming: 0 bases; junction bases outside the gene matches: 5. From germline, CDR1 is ENHRY and CDR2 SYGVKD. The CDR3 DNA follows: TGTGCCATCAGCACTAGCGGGGTTAACTCCTACGAGCAGTACTTC. The encoded protein is CAISTSGVNSYEQYF.

V gene TRBV30 combines with J gene TRBJ1-1; TRBD1 is a possible D gene (5 bases). Germline V gives CDR1 GTSNPN, CDR2 SVGIG (reference sequence). This CDR3 is built from 12 residues. V lost 5 bases, J lost 9 bases, and 16 bases lay in between. DNA of the CDR3: TGTGCCTGGGTAAATGTGCGGGGGAAAGCTTTCTTT. This sequence encodes CAWVNVRGKAFF.

This chain links TRBV30 with TRBJ1-3; weak D call: TRBD1 (5 bases). Germline values: CDR1 GTSNPN, CDR2 SVGIG (reference sequence). This CDR3 is 16 amino acids long. The V gene lost 2 bases and the J gene lost 0 bases, with 14 bases spanning the gap. The CDR3 DNA reads as TGTGCCTGGAGTAAGAAGGGGCCTCACTCTGGAAACACCATATATTTT. This gives the protein CAWSKKGPHSGNTIYF.

The chain recombines TRBV4-2 with TRBJ2-6, with D possibly being TRBD2 (6 bases). With 4 bases removed from V and 1 base from J, the gap between germline ends came to 11 bases. CDR1 and CDR2 from the germline V gene are LGHNA and YNFKEQ. The CDR3 sequence is 16 residues long. Written as DNA, the CDR3 is TGTGCCAGCAGCCTTGCTGGGGGGTCTGGGGCCAACGTCCTGACTTTC. Its translation: CASSLAGGSGANVLTF.

The chain employs TRBV6-1 and TRBJ2-3; D ambiguous. Per the germline V gene, CDR1 is MNHNS and CDR2 is SASEGT. Trimming cost V 4 bases and J 8 bases, with 13 bases left between them. The CDR3 totals 13 residues. The CDR3 is CASSANAWSTQYF. CDR3 DNA: TGTGCCAGCAGTGCAAACGCATGGAGTACGCAGTATTTT.

The rearrangement uses TRBV10-3 and TRBJ1-2; D possibly corresponds to TRBD1 (6 bases). This CDR3 has 13 residues. V gave up 7 bases and J gave up 2 bases, with 11 bases separating them. Germline-derived CDR1 and CDR2 are ENHRY and SYGVKD. The CDR3 coding sequence is TGTGCCATCATGAGGACAGAAAACTATGGCTACACCTTC. This codes for CAIMRTENYGYTF.

This chain links TRBV30 with TRBJ1-2, with TRBD1 matching over 7 bases. Germline V gene lookup returns CDR1 GTSNPN and CDR2 SVGIG (reference sequence). The CDR3 is 15 residues long. The V gene end was trimmed by 3 bases and the J gene end by 1 base; junction bases not matched to a gene: 8. The CDR3 loop reads CAWSQPGQSNYGYTF. CDR3 nucleotides: TGTGCCTGGAGCCAACCGGGACAGAGTAACTATGGCTACACCTTC. Filled out from reference TRBV30 and TRBJ1-2, the complete variable domain reads SQTIHQWPATLVQPVGSPLSLECTVEGTSNPNLYWYRQAAGRGLQLLFYSVGIGQISSEVPQNLSASRPQDRQFILSSKKLLLSDSGFYLCAWSQPGQSNYGYTFGSGTRLTVV.

The CDR3 DNA reads TGTGCCAGCAGTTACGGCCAGATCTCTGGAAACACCATATATTTT. Encoded protein: CASSYGQISGNTIYF. This rearrangement joins TRBV6-6 to TRBJ1-3; D is uncertain. Germline CDR1 and CDR2: MNHNY and SVGAGI (reference sequence). This CDR3 region has 15 residues. The V and J ends lost 2 bases and 0 bases respectively, with 8 bases between them.

This clone has just a few counts. The CDR3 here is CASSSQGLPNTEAFF. The DNA for the CDR3 is TGTGCCAGCAGTTCCCAGGGACTTCCGAACACTGAAGCTTTCTTT. The chain employs TRBV6-5 and TRBJ1-1, with D possibly being TRBD1 (5 bases). CDR3 size: 15 residues. In germline, CDR1 is MNHEY, CDR2 SVGAGI. V was trimmed by 4 bases and J by 1 base, leaving 13 bases between them.

The genes are TRBV27 and TRBJ1-1, with D possibly being TRBD1 (5 bases). Germline CDR1 reads MNHEY; CDR2 reads SMNVEV (reference sequence). Trimming cost V 8 bases and J 1 base, with 11 bases left between them. The CDR3 length is 13 residues. DNA for the CDR3: TGTGCCAGCTCAGGACATCAGAACACTGAAGCTTTCTTT. Protein sequence: CASSGHQNTEAFF.

This rearrangement joins TRBV11-3 to TRBJ2-1, with 9 positions matching TRBD2. This CDR3 is 16 amino acids long. The J segment lost 7 bases and the V segment lost 5 bases, leaving 12 bases of the junction unmatched. Germline V gene data show CDR1 as SGHNT and CDR2 as YENEEA. This CDR3 reads CASSPPGAGGHNEQFF. The CDR3 bases are TGTGCCAGCAGCCCCCCTGGGGCGGGGGGGCATAATGAGCAGTTCTTC.

This chain uses TRBV30 with TRBJ2-1; 9 nucleotides match TRBD2. This CDR3 comprises 12 residues. V lost 7 bases, J lost 5 bases, and 3 bases stayed unmatched. Germline CDR1 reads GTSNPN; CDR2 reads SVGIG (reference sequence). CDR3 sequence: CASAGGNNEQFF. The CDR3 bases are TGTGCCTCCGCGGGGGGGAACAATGAGCAGTTCTTC.

The rearrangement links TRBV10-3 to TRBJ1-2; 8 bases are shared with TRBD1. Germline lookup yields CDR1 ENHRY and CDR2 SYGVKD. This CDR3 spans 13 amino acids. V trimming: 6 bases; J trimming: 3 bases; junction bases outside the gene matches: 3. Here the CDR3 reads CAISPGGYYGYTF. In DNA form, the CDR3 reads TGTGCCATCAGCCCAGGGGGCTACTATGGCTACACCTTC.

J is TRBJ2-3 and V is TRBV27; 10 bases are a match to TRBD2. This CDR3 is built from 16 residues. V gave up 5 bases and J gave up 3 bases; unmatched junction bases: 8. Germline assignment: CDR1 MNHEY and CDR2 SMNVEV (reference sequence). DNA of the CDR3: TGTGCCAGCAGTCCAGGGACTAGCGCCGCTACAGATACGCAGTATTTT. Its protein is CASSPGTSAATDTQYF.

The chain recombines TRBV27 with TRBJ1-2, with TRBD1 matching 9 bases. The CDR3 sequence is 13 residues long. Germline CDR1 MNHEY, CDR2 SMNVEV (reference sequence). Trimming took 6 bases from V and 6 from J; bases not matched to a gene: 5. In DNA form, the CDR3 reads TGTGCCAGCAGGGGGACAGGGATCGATGGCTACACCTTC. It is translated as CASRGTGIDGYTF.

The chain is built from TRBV5-1 and TRBJ1-6, with D perhaps TRBD1 (5 bases). The CDR3 runs to 18 residues. Between the trimmed V and J ends, which lost 1 base and 1 base, there was a span of 15 bases. CDR1 is SGHRS and CDR2 is YFSETQ in the germline V gene. The CDR3 here is CASSLRGTPESYNSPLHF. The CDR3 DNA is TGCGCCAGCAGCTTGCGCGGGACCCCGGAGTCCTATAATTCACCCCTCCACTTT.

The chain uses TRBV7-9 and TRBJ2-3, with D tentatively TRBD2 (5 bases). V gave up 4 bases and J gave up 2 bases, with 19 bases separating them. Per the germline V gene, CDR1 is SEHNR and CDR2 is FQNEAQ (reference sequence). The CDR3 totals 17 residues. The CDR3 coding sequence is TGTGCCAGCAGCTCCAATTCCAGACGCGGGTCCACAGATACGCAGTATTTT. It encodes CASSSNSRRGSTDTQYF.

The chain carries TRBV7-6 and TRBJ2-3; D possibly corresponds to TRBD2 (6 bases). CDR1 is SGHVS and CDR2 is FNYEAQ in the germline V gene. V lost 6 bases, J lost 4 bases, and 17 bases lay in between. The CDR3 has 15 amino acids. Written as DNA, the CDR3 is TGTGCCAGCAGTCTGGGGGGTTCCGAGGCAGATACGCAGTATTTT. Amino acids: CASSLGGSEADTQYF.

The chain joins TRBV2 to TRBJ2-2; D possibly corresponds to TRBD1 (6 bases). The CDR3 extends over 14 amino acids. With 4 bases removed from V and 5 bases from J, the gap between germline ends came to 11 bases. Germline-derived CDR1 and CDR2 are SNHLY and FYNNEI. The DNA for the CDR3 is TGTGCCAGCAGTGGAACAGGGTTTACCGGGGAGCTGTTTTTT. Translated: CASSGTGFTGELFF.

V is TRBV6-6 and J is TRBJ1-1; D is uncertain. Trimming took 2 bases from V and 1 from J, leaving 8 bases between them. This CDR3 is 14 amino acids long. In germline, CDR1 is MNHNY, CDR2 SVGAGI (reference sequence). The CDR3 is CASSYPQENTEAFF. The CDR3 nucleotides are TGTGCCAGCAGTTACCCCCAGGAGAACACTGAAGCTTTCTTT.

A note on this clone: The same CDR3 is also encoded by other DNA sequences in this sample. The chain uses TRBV5-1 and TRBJ1-6; 10 positions agree with TRBD1. CDR1 is SGHRS and CDR2 is YFSETQ in the germline V gene. V shed 5 bases, J shed 7 bases, and the junction held 6 bases outside the gene matches. The CDR3 runs 15 residues. CDR3 in DNA: TGCGCCAGCAGGACCGGGACAGGGGACAATTCACCCCTCCACTTT. It yields the protein CASRTGTGDNSPLHF.

The genes are TRBV5-1 and TRBJ1-6; TRBD1 matches 10 bases. CDR3 length equals 16 residues. CDR1 is SGHRS, CDR2 YFSETQ, per germline. With V trimmed by 4 bases and J by 7 bases, 8 bases remained unmatched. CDR3 sequence reads: CASSPSGQGKNSPLHF. In DNA form, the CDR3 reads TGCGCCAGCAGCCCCTCGGGACAGGGGAAGAATTCACCCCTCCACTTT.

The chain employs TRBV5-1 and TRBJ2-2; tentatively, D is TRBD1 (5 bases). Germline V gives CDR1 SGHRS, CDR2 YFSETQ. The germline V and J ends were trimmed by 3 bases and 2 bases, with 14 bases remaining between them. This CDR3 has 16 amino acids. The CDR3 DNA reads as TGCGCCAGCAGCTCTGTGACTCAGGGCAACACCGGGGAGCTGTTTTTT. It yields the protein CASSSVTQGNTGELFF.